Listed below are T cell receptor beta chains from one sample, sequenced in a study of shared clonotypes between healthy human individuals. Profiled with immunoSEQ multiplex PCR; TCRdb holds only in-frame clones, not every one. The sample includes over 950,000 clones, approximately 80% of them seen just once. The source material was memory CD4+ T cells from PBMCs. The source of these receptors is a man between 18 and 35 years old in good health. Some clones in this sample may be carry-over from other donors' samples. Both conserved end residues are part of each CDR3. The D gene is left open where the match is weak. Expanded clones are given a class, and other clones once, few, many or no size at all.

>.|TRBV2|TRBJ2-5|12|.
TGTGCCGTATCGACAGACCAAGAGACCCAGTACTTC
CAVSTDQETQYF
>TRBD1|TRBV7-3|TRBJ1-1|14|few
TGTGCCAGCAGCTCGGACAGGGCGAACACTGAAGCTTTCTTT
CASSSDRANTEAFF
>.|TRBV5-4|TRBJ2-1|14|.
TGTGCCAGCAGCTTGTCCAGGAATTACAATGAGCAGTTCTTC
CASSLSRNYNEQFF
>.|TRBV27|TRBJ1-5|15|.
TGTGCCAGCAGTTTAGAGGGCCGGGGCTATCAGCCCCAGCATTTT
CASSLEGRGYQPQHF
>.|TRBV7-2|TRBJ2-5|14|.
TGTGCCAGCAGCTTTCAGGGGCAGTTGGAGACCCAGTACTTC
CASSFQGQLETQYF
>.|TRBV28|TRBJ1-2|12|few
TGTGCCAGCACCCCAGACCCCTATGGCTACACCTTC
CASTPDPYGYTF
>TRBD2|TRBV4-1|TRBJ2-5|20|.
TGCGCCAGCAGCCAAGAATCCCCGGCCCACGGACTAGCGAATGGACAGACCCAGTACTTC
CASSQESPAHGLANGQTQYF
>.|TRBV29-1|TRBJ2-7|11|.
TGCAGCGTATCCCTTTTTGACGAGCAGTACTTC
CSVSLFDEQYF
>.|TRBV6-1|TRBJ1-3|20|.
TGTGCCAGCAGTGAAAGGAAAGTCTCTTCGCTTTTCGATCCTGGAAACACCATATATTTT
CASSERKVSSLFDPGNTIYF
>.|TRBV10-3|TRBJ2-2|14|.
TGTGCCATCAGTAAAACAGAGAACACCGGGGAGCTGTTTTTT
CAISKTENTGELFF
>.|TRBV28|TRBJ1-1|16|.
TGTGCCAGCAGTTTCCGCTCTAAGGGCCTGAACACTGAAGCTTTCTTT
CASSFRSKGLNTEAFF
>.|TRBV18|TRBJ1-2|15|.
TGTGCCAGCTCACCGTTAATAAGAGGACAGTATGGCTACACCTTC
CASSPLIRGQYGYTF
>TRBD1|TRBV19|TRBJ2-7|15|.
TGTGCCAGTAGTATCCAGGACAGGGGGCCTTACGAGCAGTACTTC
CASSIQDRGPYEQYF
>.|TRBV30|TRBJ1-1|14|.
TGTGCCTGGGCTCGGGGCTTGGTGAACACTGAAGCTTTCTTT
CAWARGLVNTEAFF
>.|TRBV28|TRBJ1-2|14|.
TGTGCCAGCAGTCGTACTGTGGGTAGGAACCCTTTCACCTTC
CASSRTVGRNPFTF
>TRBD2|TRBV6-1|TRBJ2-5|16|.
TGTGCCAGCAGCGAACCGGAGCGGGAGGGGAAAGAGACCCAGTACTTC
CASSEPEREGKETQYF
>.|TRBV19|TRBJ1-3|18|.
TGTGCCAGTAGTATTGGGAGACAGGCCCTACGCTCTGGAAACACCATATATTTT
CASSIGRQALRSGNTIYF
>.|TRBV28|TRBJ1-4|15|few
TGTGCCAGCAGTTTCGACCTAGAGGTGGGGAAAAAACTGTTTTTT
CASSFDLEVGKKLFF
>.|TRBV30|TRBJ1-2|13|.
TGTGCCTGGAGCCCTCAGGGTAACTATGGCTACACCTTC
CAWSPQGNYGYTF
>.|TRBV5-1|TRBJ1-1|15|.
TGCGCCAGCAGCTTGCGCCCCGGGGGGAACACTGAAGCTTTCTTT
CASSLRPGGNTEAFF
>.|TRBV5-6|TRBJ2-3|15|.
TGTGCCAGCAGCCCCTGGGGGACCCGCACAGATACGCAGTATTTT
CASSPWGTRTDTQYF
>.|TRBV13|TRBJ2-7|12|.
TGTGCCAGCAGCTTAGGCCTCTACGAGCAGTACTTC
CASSLGLYEQYF
>.|TRBV5-6|TRBJ2-5|14|.
TGTGCCAGCAGCCCGTCAGGGGCCCGGGAGACCCAGTACTTC
CASSPSGARETQYF
>.|TRBV5-6|TRBJ2-1|15|few
TGTGCCAGCAGCTTGTGGAACAGGCCAGCCAATGAGCAGTTCTTC
CASSLWNRPANEQFF
>.|TRBV28|TRBJ1-5|15|.
TGTGCCAGCACCAACCATCACAGGGGCAATCAGCCCCAGCATTTT
CASTNHHRGNQPQHF
>.|TRBV4-2|TRBJ1-2|13|.
TGTGCCAGCAGCCAAGTCCAGTCAGAAGGCTACACCTTC
CASSQVQSEGYTF
>.|TRBV5-4|TRBJ2-3|15|.
TGTGCCAGCAGCTCCCAAGTCGCCAGCACAGATACGCAGTATTTT
CASSSQVASTDTQYF
>TRBD2|TRBV6-5|TRBJ2-1|14|.
TGTGCCAGCAGTTCCCCGGGACTACTGGAAGAGCAGTTCTTC
CASSSPGLLEEQFF
>.|TRBV28|TRBJ2-7|16|.
TGTGCCAGCAGCCAAGGATGGGGGAGTGGGAGGTACGAGCAGTACTTC
CASSQGWGSGRYEQYF
>.|TRBV5-6|TRBJ2-5|15|.
TGTGCCAGCAGGGAGGGTCCGTCTGGCCGAGAGACCCAGTACTTC
CASREGPSGRETQYF
>TRBD2|TRBV25-1|TRBJ2-1|14|.
TGTGCCAGTGGGGAGGGATGGGCCTACAATGAGCAGTTCTTC
CASGEGWAYNEQFF
>TRBD1|TRBV6-5|TRBJ1-5|15|.
TGTGCCAGCAGTTACTCGAGGCAGGGGGGTCAGCCCCAGCATTTT
CASSYSRQGGQPQHF